A single T cell receptor (beta chain) is shown here with its context. The antigen remains unidentified. Within the sample, other DNA sequences also encode this same CDR3. Generated by immunoSEQ multiplex PCR, the TCRdb table keeps only in-frame clones and is missing some. The data show a few million clones, 93% seen once. Only Caucasian adults living in Nashville, Tennessee made up the donor group. V dropped 5 bases and J dropped 2; count of bases not matched to a gene: 1. CDR3 length equals 13 residues. CDR1 is LNHDA, CDR2 SQIVND, per germline (reference sequence). This specimen belongs to a study of shared clonotypes between healthy human individuals. Study findings and constraints: Against clonotypes common to all four donors, non-shared ones had lower generation probabilities. The represented genetic and exposure-history diversity was limited by the small number of donors. With a handful of donors compared, around 5.4% of naive CD4 clonotypes were shared.

The sequenced sample consisted of naive CD4+ T cells from PBMCs. Indicated subset: CD45RA+ positively selected. This chain joins TRBV19 and TRBJ1-2; 8 positions agree with TRBD1. This receptor was obtained from a man between 18 and 35 years old in good health. Some clones in this sample may be carry-over from other donors' samples. The CDR3 is CASSRTGNYGYTF. The CDR3 coding sequence is TGTGCCAGTAGTCGGACAGGGAACTATGGCTACACCTTC.